Each of the 18 T cell receptor beta chains below was sequenced from the same sample in a study of CD49a tissue-resident CD8 T cells in human skin (dated by TCRdb to 2016 to 2017). The library was generated by the immunoSEQ multiplex PCR assay. Entries here come from immuneACCESS through TCRdb and include only in-frame sequences with V and J called. Some clones fail to appear in such tables; in the studies checked, an unresolved V gene covers under half of the shortfall, and the cause of the remainder is unknown. The record for this sample contains 60 to 70 clones. Sequenced input: CD103- CD8+ T cells sorted from skin dermis. The receptors come from a human donor in good health. The donor label of this sample is uncertain.

V is TRBV19 and J is TRBJ1-6; tentative D call: TRBD1 (6 bases). V was cut by 4 bases and J by 0 bases, with 10 bases left in between. Germline assignment: CDR1 LNHDA and CDR2 SQIVND (reference sequence). This CDR3 is built from 16 residues. The CDR3 sequence is CASSRQASSYNSPLHF. For the CDR3, the DNA is TGTGCCAGTAGTAGACAGGCGAGCTCCTATAATTCACCCCTCCACTTT.

J is TRBJ2-2 and V is TRBV21-1; the DNA was not compared with TRBD1, the D call given in the table. TRBV21-1 is reported as a pseudogene. The CDR3 spans 14 residues. Here the CDR3 reads CASSIDRATGELFF. The CDR3 DNA reads as TGTGCCAGCAGCATCGACAGGGCCACCGGGGAGCTGTTTTTT.

The chain uses TRBV27 and TRBJ1-6; TRBD1 matches at 8 bases. The CDR3 is made up of 17 amino acids. V was clipped by 6 bases and J by 4 bases; unmatched bases: 11. The V gene's germline CDR1 is MNHEY and CDR2 SMNVEV (reference sequence). CDR3 DNA sequence: TGTGCCAGCAGGGAGGACAGGGCCTTACTGTATAATTCACCCCTCCACTTT. Amino acids: CASREDRALLYNSPLHF.

The chain carries TRBV6-5 and TRBJ2-7; D is ambiguous. The germline V gene encodes CDR1 MNHEY and CDR2 SVGAGI. Trimming removed 3 bases from V and 3 bases from J, with 9 bases in between. The CDR3 is 13 amino acids. The CDR3 loop is CASSYTSGYEQYF. Written as DNA, the CDR3 is TGTGCCAGCAGTTATACCTCAGGCTACGAGCAGTACTTC.

This clone was detected only a few times. The rearrangement joins TRBV11-2 to TRBJ2-5; D is perhaps TRBD2 (5 bases). Trimming took 2 bases from V and 5 from J, leaving 12 bases between them. This CDR3 is built from 14 residues. Per the germline V gene, CDR1 is SGHAT and CDR2 is FQNNGV. CDR3 loop: CASSLRFGEETQYF. The CDR3 region has the DNA TGTGCCAGCAGCTTACGGTTCGGGGAGGAGACCCAGTACTTC.

This clone was observed once. This sequence joins TRBV27 and TRBJ2-7; perhaps TRBD1 as D (5 bases). The germline V and J ends were trimmed by 3 bases and 2 bases, with 11 bases remaining between them. Looked up from germline, CDR1 is MNHEY and CDR2 is SMNVEV (reference sequence). This CDR3 region has 14 residues. DNA of the CDR3: TGTGCCAGCAGTTTTTCAGGGATCCCCTACGAGCAGTACTTC. Amino acids: CASSFSGIPYEQYF.

The chain uses TRBV7-3 and TRBJ2-1; 12 bases are shared with TRBD2. CDR1 is SGHTA and CDR2 is FQGTGA in the germline V gene. The trim removed 5 bases at V and 5 bases at J, leaving 4 bases unmatched. CDR3 length equals 15 residues. The CDR3 reads CASSPGLAGNNEQFF. The CDR3 nucleotides are TGTGCCAGCAGCCCTGGACTAGCGGGGAACAATGAGCAGTTCTTC.

Judged by abundance, this clone is hyperexpanded (1% or more). The V and J genes are TRBV5-8 and TRBJ1-4; D unresolved. CDR1 and CDR2 (germline): SGHTS, YDEGEE. With 0 bases removed from V and 3 bases from J, the gap between germline ends came to 12 bases. This CDR3 contains 16 residues. CDR3 sequence reads: CASSLGMFQANEKLFF. For the CDR3, the DNA is TGTGCCAGCAGCTTGGGCATGTTTCAGGCTAATGAAAAACTGTTTTTT.

The J gene is TRBJ1-3, the V gene TRBV29-1; D remains unclear. V was shortened by 3 bases and J by 0 bases, with 6 bases between the two germline ends. The CDR3 consists of 13 residues. Per the germline V gene, CDR1 is SQVTM and CDR2 is ANQGSEA. CDR3 sequence: CSVDAGSGNTIYF. CDR3 DNA: TGCAGCGTTGACGCCGGCTCTGGAAACACCATATATTTT.

The chain is built from TRBV9 and TRBJ2-5, with D perhaps TRBD2 (5 bases). Germline V gives CDR1 SGDLS, CDR2 YYNGEE. There are 11 residues in the CDR3. Trimming took 3 bases from V and 5 from J, leaving 5 bases between them. CDR3 residues: CASSGGETQYF. The CDR3 DNA sequence: TGTGCCAGCAGCGGAGGGGAGACCCAGTACTTC.

This CDR3 reads CASSPTSGGVGETQYF. In DNA form, the CDR3 reads TGTGCCAGCAGCCCTACTAGCGGGGGGGTGGGTGAGACCCAGTACTTC. The chain is built from TRBV9 and TRBJ2-5; 13 positions agree with TRBD2. Trimming at V came to 4 bases and at J to 5 bases, leaving 8 bases not matched to a gene. The CDR3 spans 16 residues. Germline V gives CDR1 SGDLS, CDR2 YYNGEE.

This chain joins TRBV30 and TRBJ2-3; tentatively, D is TRBD2 (5 bases). The germline V gene has CDR1 GTSNPN and CDR2 SVGIG (reference sequence). The CDR3 spans 15 residues. Trimming took off 0 bases at V and 4 bases at J, with 14 bases between the two ends. The DNA for the CDR3 is TGTGCCTGGAGTGTGGTAGCTGGTAGCGCAGATACGCAGTATTTT. Translation: CAWSVVAGSADTQYF.

J is TRBJ2-4 and V is TRBV21-1; TRBD1, the table's D call, was not compared with the DNA. TRBV21-1 represents a pseudogene. The CDR3 loop spans 17 amino acids. CDR3 residues: CASSLSLLQQRKNIQYF. DNA of the CDR3: TGTGCCAGCAGTCTGAGTTTGCTACAGCAAAGAAAAAACATTCAGTACTTC.

The CDR3: CASSLGVHRGNTEAFF. CDR3 DNA sequence: TGTGCCAGCAGCTTGGGGGTCCACAGGGGAAACACTGAAGCTTTCTTT. This chain uses TRBV5-6 with TRBJ1-1; 7 nucleotides align to TRBD1. CDR1 SGHDT and CDR2 YYEEEE come from the germline V gene. CDR3 length: 16 amino acids. J gave up 2 bases and V 0 bases, and 7 bases lay outside the gene matches.

This rearrangement joins TRBV27 to TRBJ2-7; no reliable D call. This CDR3 comprises 12 residues. V was shortened by 4 bases and J by 1 base, with 5 bases between the two germline ends. CDR1 and CDR2 from the germline V gene are MNHEY and SMNVEV (reference sequence). The chain's CDR3 is CASSSGSYEQYF. The CDR3 nucleotides read TGTGCCAGCAGTTCGGGTTCCTACGAGCAGTACTTC.

The V gene is TRBV7-9, the J gene TRBJ2-7; D remains unclear. The V end was cut by 4 bases, the J end by 3 bases, with 10 bases between. This CDR3 region has 13 residues. CDR1 and CDR2 from the germline V gene are SEHNR and FQNEAQ (reference sequence). The CDR3 DNA reads TGTGCCAGCAGCTCCAGGCCCAGCTACGAGCAGTACTTC. This codes for CASSSRPSYEQYF.

The chain links TRBV4-3 to TRBJ2-7; possibly TRBD1 for D (6 bases). This CDR3 contains 15 residues. Germline V CDR1 and CDR2: LGHNA, YSLEER. Trimming took 0 bases from V and 2 from J, leaving 11 bases between them. DNA for the CDR3: TGCGCCAGCAGCCAAGACGACAGGCCGACCTACGAGCAGTACTTC. Translation: CASSQDDRPTYEQYF.

The CDR3 nucleotides are TGTGCCTGGAGTGACGGGGTGGAGCGCACTGAAGCTTTCTTT. Protein product: CAWSDGVERTEAFF. The chain carries TRBV30 and TRBJ1-1; D ambiguous. Germline V CDR1 and CDR2: GTSNPN, SVGIG (reference sequence). This CDR3 region has 14 residues. V was cut by 1 base and J by 4 bases, with 13 bases left in between.